This T cell receptor beta chain was obtained from a study of CD8+ T cells in alopecia areata. Only a few counts were recorded for this clone. The V end was cut by 3 bases, the J end by 7 bases, with 9 bases between. The CDR3 contains 12 residues. Looked up from germline, CDR1 is LNHDA and CDR2 is SQIVND (reference sequence). The sequencing template was cDNA reverse transcribed from extracted RNA. Data came from immunoSEQ multiplex PCR; TCRdb stores just in-frame clones and leaves some out. The sample contains some 150,000 clones, around 62% of which appear only once. This chain joins TRBV19 and TRBJ1-2, with no clear D. The sequencing input was CD8+ T cells sorted from blood. The TCR sequence derives from a human donor in good health. The CDR3 bases are TGTGCCAGTAGTATTGGTCTCTCTGGCTACACCTTC. Encoded protein: CASSIGLSGYTF.